The rows below give T cell receptor beta chains drawn from one sample of a study of shared clonotypes between healthy human individuals. Assay used: immunoSEQ multiplex PCR; TCRdb lists only in-frame clones, some missing. The table records hundreds of thousands of clones, 95% to 97% of them present only once. Material for sequencing was naive CD8+ T cells sorted from blood. The receptors were sampled from a woman aged 25 to 39 in good health. Each CDR3 is given with its conserved first and last residue. The order of the fields is V gene, clone size, J gene, CDR3 length, D gene, CDR3 DNA, CDR3 protein. D genes are given only for firm matches. Size values are once, few and many counts, or a class for expanded clones, and some rows have none.

v_gene: TRBV27; abundance: NA; j_gene: TRBJ2-7; len: 16; d_gene: TRBD1; CDR3nt: TGTGCCAGCAGTCCCAGTACAGGGGAGTGGGCCTACGAGCAGTACTTC; CDR3aa: CASSPSTGEWAYEQYF
v_gene: TRBV6-1; abundance: NA; j_gene: TRBJ2-7; len: 14; d_gene: NA; CDR3nt: TGTGCCAGCAGTGACAGGGGGACTATCCGGGAGCAGTACTTC; CDR3aa: CASSDRGTIREQYF
v_gene: TRBV7-9; abundance: NA; j_gene: TRBJ2-7; len: 13; d_gene: TRBD1; CDR3nt: TGTGCCAGCACCGGACAGGGCACCTACGAGCAGTACTTC; CDR3aa: CASTGQGTYEQYF
v_gene: TRBV28; abundance: NA; j_gene: TRBJ2-3; len: 21; d_gene: TRBD1; CDR3nt: TGTGCCAGCAGCAAATCGGGGGCGGGACAGGGGGCCGACAGTCCACAAGATACGCAGTATTTT; CDR3aa: CASSKSGAGQGADSPQDTQYF
v_gene: TRBV10-2; abundance: once; j_gene: TRBJ1-2; len: 15; d_gene: TRBD1; CDR3nt: TGCGCCAGCAGTGCGGGACAGGGGGAGGACTATGGCTACACCTTC; CDR3aa: CASSAGQGEDYGYTF
v_gene: TRBV27; abundance: NA; j_gene: TRBJ1-5; len: 16; d_gene: NA; CDR3nt: TGTGCCAGCAGTTACAGGCTCGGGGGTAGGGATCAGCCCCAGCATTTT; CDR3aa: CASSYRLGGRDQPQHF
v_gene: TRBV27; abundance: NA; j_gene: TRBJ2-1; len: 14; d_gene: NA; CDR3nt: TGTGCCAGCAGTTTAACGGGATCCTACAATGAGCAGTTCTTC; CDR3aa: CASSLTGSYNEQFF
v_gene: TRBV27; abundance: NA; j_gene: TRBJ2-7; len: 15; d_gene: NA; CDR3nt: TGTGCCAGCAGTTTAAGATGGGGCGCTTCGGACGAGCAGTACTTC; CDR3aa: CASSLRWGASDEQYF
v_gene: TRBV5-4; abundance: NA; j_gene: TRBJ2-3; len: 14; d_gene: NA; CDR3nt: TGTGCCAGCAGCGGCCATAATAGCACAGATACGCAGTATTTT; CDR3aa: CASSGHNSTDTQYF
v_gene: TRBV7-2; abundance: NA; j_gene: TRBJ2-1; len: 17; d_gene: TRBD2; CDR3nt: TGTGCCAGCAGCGCGGGACTAGCGGGAGTCTATGTAGATGAGCAGTTCTTC; CDR3aa: CASSAGLAGVYVDEQFF
v_gene: TRBV13; abundance: NA; j_gene: TRBJ2-5; len: 13; d_gene: NA; CDR3nt: TGTGCCAGCAGCTTGCGGGACTTACAGACCCAGTACTTC; CDR3aa: CASSLRDLQTQYF
v_gene: TRBV5-6; abundance: NA; j_gene: TRBJ2-1; len: 13; d_gene: NA; CDR3nt: TGTGCCAGCAGCTTGTCTTACAGCAATGAGCAGTTCTTC; CDR3aa: CASSLSYSNEQFF
v_gene: TRBV15; abundance: NA; j_gene: TRBJ2-5; len: 15; d_gene: NA; CDR3nt: TGTGCCACCAGCAGAGAAGGGGCGATCCAAGAGACCCAGTACTTC; CDR3aa: CATSREGAIQETQYF
v_gene: TRBV9; abundance: once; j_gene: TRBJ2-3; len: 12; d_gene: NA; CDR3nt: TGTGCCAGCAGCATCGAGGGGACTACGCAGTATTTT; CDR3aa: CASSIEGTTQYF
v_gene: TRBV20-1; abundance: NA; j_gene: TRBJ2-2; len: 11; d_gene: NA; CDR3nt: TGCAGTGCTCCTAGGGGCCCCCAGCTGTTTTTT; CDR3aa: CSAPRGPQLFF
v_gene: TRBV5-4; abundance: NA; j_gene: TRBJ2-5; len: 11; d_gene: NA; CDR3nt: TGTGCCAGCAGCTTTCAGCAGACCCAGTACTTC; CDR3aa: CASSFQQTQYF
v_gene: TRBV4-1; abundance: NA; j_gene: TRBJ2-7; len: 15; d_gene: TRBD1; CDR3nt: TGCGCCAGCAGCCAAGCCGGGACAGGTTGGTACGAGCAGTACTTC; CDR3aa: CASSQAGTGWYEQYF
v_gene: TRBV28; abundance: NA; j_gene: TRBJ1-1; len: 14; d_gene: TRBD1; CDR3nt: TGTGCCAGCAGCCAAGAAGGGGGCGACACTGAAGCTTTCTTT; CDR3aa: CASSQEGGDTEAFF
v_gene: TRBV4-1; abundance: once; j_gene: TRBJ1-4; len: 17; d_gene: NA; CDR3nt: TGCGCCAGCAGCCAAGGCCACGGGGCGGCAACTAATGAAAAACTGTTTTTT; CDR3aa: CASSQGHGAATNEKLFF
v_gene: TRBV2; abundance: NA; j_gene: TRBJ1-3; len: 13; d_gene: NA; CDR3nt: TGTGCCAGCAGTGAAATGGTTTCCGACACCATATATTTT; CDR3aa: CASSEMVSDTIYF
v_gene: TRBV29-1; abundance: NA; j_gene: TRBJ2-5; len: 13; d_gene: NA; CDR3nt: TGCAGCGTTGAAGATCAACCAGCGAGGGCCCAGTACTTC; CDR3aa: CSVEDQPARAQYF
v_gene: TRBV28; abundance: NA; j_gene: TRBJ2-5; len: 16; d_gene: TRBD2; CDR3nt: TGTGCCAGCAGTTTATCGCGGGAGGGCCGGGGGGAGACCCAGTACTTC; CDR3aa: CASSLSREGRGETQYF
v_gene: TRBV6-5; abundance: NA; j_gene: TRBJ1-1; len: 13; d_gene: NA; CDR3nt: TGTGCCAGCGGACCGACGGATAACACTGAAGCTTTCTTT; CDR3aa: CASGPTDNTEAFF
v_gene: TRBV4-1; abundance: NA; j_gene: TRBJ2-7; len: 14; d_gene: NA; CDR3nt: TGCGCCAGCAGCCAGGGCAGGGAACGTAGCGAGCAGTACTTC; CDR3aa: CASSQGRERSEQYF
v_gene: TRBV2; abundance: once; j_gene: TRBJ1-3; len: 15; d_gene: NA; CDR3nt: TGTGCCAGCAGTGATATATTCACCTCCGGAAACACCATATATTTT; CDR3aa: CASSDIFTSGNTIYF
v_gene: TRBV28; abundance: NA; j_gene: TRBJ2-2; len: 19; d_gene: NA; CDR3nt: TGTGCCAGCAGGCAGGAGCAGGAGGCCCTATCCCGGGACACCGGGGAGCTGTTTTTT; CDR3aa: CASRQEQEALSRDTGELFF
v_gene: TRBV28; abundance: NA; j_gene: TRBJ1-5; len: 15; d_gene: NA; CDR3nt: TGTGCCAGCAGCTCCGTTCCCGCTAACAATCAGCCCCAGCATTTT; CDR3aa: CASSSVPANNQPQHF
v_gene: TRBV28; abundance: NA; j_gene: TRBJ2-7; len: 15; d_gene: TRBD1; CDR3nt: TGTGCCAGCACGCACCGGGGACAGGGGTACCACGAGCAGTACTTC; CDR3aa: CASTHRGQGYHEQYF
v_gene: TRBV19; abundance: NA; j_gene: TRBJ2-6; len: 18; d_gene: NA; CDR3nt: TGTGCCAGTAGTATAGATTCGGGATTTAGCTCTGGGGCCAACGTCCTGACTTTC; CDR3aa: CASSIDSGFSSGANVLTF
v_gene: TRBV4-2; abundance: NA; j_gene: TRBJ1-5; len: 13; d_gene: NA; CDR3nt: TGTGCCAGCAGCCAAGATAGGGGGCAGCCCCAGCATTTT; CDR3aa: CASSQDRGQPQHF
v_gene: TRBV5-1; abundance: once; j_gene: TRBJ2-1; len: 19; d_gene: TRBD2; CDR3nt: TGCGCCAGCAGCTTTCGGTCTTCTTACCCGGGACTAGCGGACAATGAGCAGTTCTTC; CDR3aa: CASSFRSSYPGLADNEQFF
v_gene: TRBV28; abundance: NA; j_gene: TRBJ2-3; len: 15; d_gene: NA; CDR3nt: TGTGCCAGCAGCAGACGCTGGCCAGGGAGGAATACGCAGTATTTT; CDR3aa: CASSRRWPGRNTQYF
v_gene: TRBV2; abundance: NA; j_gene: TRBJ1-3; len: 15; d_gene: NA; CDR3nt: TGTGCCAGCAGCCGGGACGGGTCCTCTGGAAACACCATATATTTT; CDR3aa: CASSRDGSSGNTIYF
v_gene: TRBV6-5; abundance: once; j_gene: TRBJ2-2; len: 14; d_gene: NA; CDR3nt: TGTGCCAGTAGTCATTGGCCGAACACCGGGGAGCTGTTTTTT; CDR3aa: CASSHWPNTGELFF
v_gene: TRBV5-1; abundance: NA; j_gene: TRBJ2-1; len: 12; d_gene: NA; CDR3nt: TGCGCCAGCAGCTTCGGGTTGCATGAGCAGTTCTTC; CDR3aa: CASSFGLHEQFF
v_gene: TRBV11-2; abundance: NA; j_gene: TRBJ2-2; len: 15; d_gene: NA; CDR3nt: TGTGCCAGCAGCTCCGCCGACAGGTCCACCGGGGAGCTGTTTTTT; CDR3aa: CASSSADRSTGELFF
v_gene: TRBV2; abundance: NA; j_gene: TRBJ2-1; len: 16; d_gene: TRBD2; CDR3nt: TGTGCCAGCAGTGACCGCGGCGGGGGCTCCTACAATGAGCAGTTCTTC; CDR3aa: CASSDRGGGSYNEQFF
v_gene: TRBV27; abundance: NA; j_gene: TRBJ2-7; len: 14; d_gene: TRBD1; CDR3nt: TGTGCCAGCAGTTTAAATAGGGGGCCCTACGAGCAGTACTTC; CDR3aa: CASSLNRGPYEQYF
v_gene: TRBV5-1; abundance: NA; j_gene: TRBJ1-1; len: 16; d_gene: NA; CDR3nt: TGCGCCAGCAGTCCCGACCGGGTTCACATGAACACTGAAGCTTTCTTT; CDR3aa: CASSPDRVHMNTEAFF
v_gene: TRBV7-9; abundance: NA; j_gene: TRBJ2-7; len: 15; d_gene: TRBD2; CDR3nt: TGTGCCAGCAGCGGCCCCGGGACTAGCAATTACGAGCAGTACTTC; CDR3aa: CASSGPGTSNYEQYF
v_gene: TRBV2; abundance: once; j_gene: TRBJ2-1; len: 14; d_gene: NA; CDR3nt: TGTGCCAGCAGACTAGGGCGGGGATACAATGAGCAGTTCTTC; CDR3aa: CASRLGRGYNEQFF
v_gene: TRBV2; abundance: NA; j_gene: TRBJ2-1; len: 16; d_gene: TRBD1; CDR3nt: TGTGCCAGCAGCCCTATCGGGGACAGGGGTTACAATGAGCAGTTCTTC; CDR3aa: CASSPIGDRGYNEQFF
v_gene: TRBV28; abundance: NA; j_gene: TRBJ2-7; len: 12; d_gene: NA; CDR3nt: TGTGCCAGCAGTGGCAGCTCCTACGAGCAGTACTTC; CDR3aa: CASSGSSYEQYF
v_gene: TRBV7-9; abundance: NA; j_gene: TRBJ2-1; len: 15; d_gene: NA; CDR3nt: TGTGCCAGCACCCACTGGGAGGTTGTTTACGATGAGCAGTTCTTC; CDR3aa: CASTHWEVVYDEQFF
v_gene: TRBV6-6; abundance: NA; j_gene: TRBJ1-1; len: 16; d_gene: TRBD1; CDR3nt: TGTGCCAGCAGTTACCCTCCGACAGGGATGAACACTGAAGCTTTCTTT; CDR3aa: CASSYPPTGMNTEAFF
v_gene: TRBV21-1; abundance: NA; j_gene: TRBJ1-1; len: 14; d_gene: NA; CDR3nt: TGTGCCAGCAGGGGGGACAGGTTGAACACTGAAGCTTTCTTT; CDR3aa: CASRGDRLNTEAFF
v_gene: TRBV20-1; abundance: NA; j_gene: TRBJ2-7; len: 11; d_gene: TRBD2; CDR3nt: TGCAGTGCTCTAGCGGACAATCTGCAGTACTTC; CDR3aa: CSALADNLQYF
v_gene: TRBV4-1; abundance: NA; j_gene: TRBJ2-7; len: 15; d_gene: TRBD2; CDR3nt: TGCGCCAGCAGCCAAGGGCTCGGGACTATAGGCGAGCAGTACTTC; CDR3aa: CASSQGLGTIGEQYF
v_gene: TRBV28; abundance: NA; j_gene: TRBJ1-1; len: 15; d_gene: TRBD1; CDR3nt: TGTGCCAGCAGTTTCTGGGACAGGGTAGTTAGTGAAGCTTTCTTT; CDR3aa: CASSFWDRVVSEAFF
v_gene: TRBV6-5; abundance: NA; j_gene: TRBJ2-3; len: 15; d_gene: NA; CDR3nt: TGTGCCAGCAGTACGGTGCTTCCTAGCACAGATACGCAGTATTTT; CDR3aa: CASSTVLPSTDTQYF
v_gene: TRBV28; abundance: NA; j_gene: TRBJ2-3; len: 15; d_gene: NA; CDR3nt: TGTGCCAGCAGCCCGACTGCCTCGTGGGCAGATACGCAGTATTTT; CDR3aa: CASSPTASWADTQYF
v_gene: TRBV27; abundance: NA; j_gene: TRBJ2-3; len: 17; d_gene: TRBD1; CDR3nt: TGTGCCAGCAGTTTAATCGTGGGGACAGGGGTTTCAGATACGCAGTATTTT; CDR3aa: CASSLIVGTGVSDTQYF
v_gene: TRBV11-2; abundance: NA; j_gene: TRBJ2-7; len: 16; d_gene: TRBD2; CDR3nt: TGTGCCAGCAGCTTAACCAGCGGGACTGTTTCCTACGAGCAGTACTTC; CDR3aa: CASSLTSGTVSYEQYF
v_gene: TRBV19; abundance: NA; j_gene: TRBJ1-1; len: 13; d_gene: NA; CDR3nt: TGTGCCAGTAGTTTTGGGCGGAACACTGAAGCTTTCTTT; CDR3aa: CASSFGRNTEAFF
v_gene: TRBV28; abundance: NA; j_gene: TRBJ1-5; len: 16; d_gene: NA; CDR3nt: TGTGCCAGCAGTTTAAGTGGGCTGGGGGCGAGTCAGCCCCAGCATTTT; CDR3aa: CASSLSGLGASQPQHF
v_gene: TRBV19; abundance: NA; j_gene: TRBJ1-2; len: 11; d_gene: NA; CDR3nt: TGTGCCAGTCAAGGGATGAGCGGCTACACCTTC; CDR3aa: CASQGMSGYTF
v_gene: TRBV7-3; abundance: NA; j_gene: TRBJ2-2; len: 13; d_gene: NA; CDR3nt: TGTGCCAGCAGCCTGGGGGGCACCGGGGAGCTGTTTTTT; CDR3aa: CASSLGGTGELFF
v_gene: TRBV5-1; abundance: NA; j_gene: TRBJ2-1; len: 15; d_gene: NA; CDR3nt: TGCGCCAGCAGCTTGTGGGTTAAGGGTTACAATGAGCAGTTCTTC; CDR3aa: CASSLWVKGYNEQFF
v_gene: TRBV2; abundance: NA; j_gene: TRBJ1-5; len: 16; d_gene: NA; CDR3nt: TGTGCCAGCAGTGAAGCTCCCTTTCATAGCAATCAGCCCCAGCATTTT; CDR3aa: CASSEAPFHSNQPQHF
v_gene: TRBV19; abundance: once; j_gene: TRBJ1-5; len: 17; d_gene: TRBD1; CDR3nt: TGTGCCAGTAGTACCGGACAGGGGGCTTTTGTCAATCAGCCCCAGCATTTT; CDR3aa: CASSTGQGAFVNQPQHF